This T cell receptor beta chain was identified in a study (dated by TCRdb to about 2015). For context, the study as a whole: The study examined whether tumor-infiltrating Tregs in breast cancer are drawn from blood Tregs or arise in situ by conversion from other CD4+ T cell subsets.

Spanning cysteine to phenylalanine, the CDR3 consists of 13 amino acids. The entry retains the CDR3 DNA only, 39 bases that are in frame from base 1. Trimming at the junction amounts to 4 bases on V and 6 bases on J, and the germline ends lie 10 bases apart. The memory CD4+ T cell population was isolated based on a CD4+CD45RO+CD25- phenotype. Tregs, naive and memory CD4+ T cells from tumor, blood and ipsilateral draining lymph nodes of five or six breast cancer patients underwent full-length TCR alpha and beta sequencing. Tumor tissue and lymph nodes obtained from ipsilateral axillary dissection were perfused with PBS, minced and then digested with collagenase I and hyaluronidase. Sorted cell populations were confirmed by FACS to exceed 90% purity. Amplification of full-length TCR variable regions was done by 5' RACE PCR using constant-region reverse primers, and this step was followed by semi-nested PCR with Nested Universal Primer A. The ReliaPrep RNA Cell Miniprep System was used to extract total RNA, which was then reverse transcribed into 5'RACE-ready cDNA with the SMARTer RACE 5'/3' Kit. Full-length TCR alpha and beta libraries were barcoded with multiplex adaptors and sequenced on an Illumina MiSeq. The authors' pipeline ran thus. For each of nine subset-tissue groups, sequencing data from the five patients were combined, and the groups were compared by unsupervised clustering of TCR gene usage. The Morisita-Horn index was used to calculate repertoire similarity, with shared sequences weighted by how much each contributed to each repertoire. TCRdb reanalyzed the raw reads on its own, using fastp at Q25 for trimming and MiXCR for clone calling, and kept in-frame beta chains. Every entry covers one CDR3 protein and lists the most common genes and DNA from its rows. The V and J calls follow TCRdb's processing rather than the paper's. The sample table holds about 57,000 distinct CDR3 sequences, of which roughly 28% were seen once. Clones ranked in the top ten supply approximately 3.2% of the sample.

Here is what the overall study found, with its caveats: Tumor memory CD4+ T cell TCR gene usage was found to cluster with blood and lymph node memory CD4+ cells and with lymph node naive CD4+ cells. The greatest overlap of tumor-infiltrating Treg TCR alpha and beta sequences was with tumor naive CD4+ T cells, followed next by blood naive CD4+ T cells. Validation in the larger cohort was restricted to a single TCR beta V-J rearrangement rather than whole repertoires.

As for this clonotype: The antigen it recognizes is unknown. The sample holds no much larger clone one base away, and base qualities are not on file.

The origin of this receptor is a female donor with breast cancer. This sequence uses TRBV12-3 or TRBV12-4 and TRBJ1-5; tentative D gene TRBD1, with 6 bases matching. The source material was tumor-infiltrating memory CD4+ T cells sorted from the breast tumor. Read against the paper, the sample's cell subset or site label means: memory CD4+ T cells, CD4+CD45RO+CD25-. The nucleotide sequence is given as TGTGCCAGCAGTTGGGACAATGTTCAGCCCCAGCATTTT. It encodes CASSWDNVQPQHF.